The rows below give T cell receptor beta chains drawn from one sample of a study of shared clonotypes between healthy human individuals. Only in-frame clones appear in the TCRdb table, and some are missing; sequencing was by immunoSEQ multiplex PCR. The sample includes some 2,100,000 clones, about 93% of them seen just once. Sequenced material: naive CD8+ T cells from PBMCs. These TCRs come from a man aged 18 to 30 in good health. Some clones in this sample may be carry-over from other donors' samples. The CDR3 runs from the conserved cysteine through the conserved F or W. A D gene is named only where the DNA matches it firmly. A row's size may be missing; if present it is once, few, many or a size class.

d_gene: -; abundance: -; j_gene: TRBJ1-3; v_gene: TRBV28; CDR3aa: CASHGGGLKLGNTIYF; CDR3nt: TGTGCCAGCCATGGGGGGGGCTTGAAGCTGGGAAACACCATATATTTT
d_gene: -; abundance: -; j_gene: TRBJ1-4; v_gene: TRBV27; CDR3aa: CASSTQSVRATNEKLFF; CDR3nt: TGTGCCAGCAGTACCCAATCCGTCAGGGCGACTAATGAAAAACTGTTTTTT
d_gene: TRBD2; abundance: -; j_gene: TRBJ2-5; v_gene: TRBV10-2; CDR3aa: CASSEGVLAVQETQYF; CDR3nt: TGCGCCAGCAGTGAAGGTGTACTAGCGGTACAAGAGACCCAGTACTTC
d_gene: -; abundance: -; j_gene: TRBJ1-1; v_gene: TRBV2; CDR3aa: CASSSTGPGAEAFF; CDR3nt: TGTGCCAGCAGTAGCACAGGGCCCGGGGCTGAAGCTTTCTTT
d_gene: TRBD2; abundance: -; j_gene: TRBJ2-2; v_gene: TRBV7-9; CDR3aa: CASSSWTSGRLTGELFF; CDR3nt: TGTGCCAGCAGCTCATGGACTAGCGGGAGGTTAACCGGGGAGCTGTTTTTT
d_gene: -; abundance: -; j_gene: TRBJ2-7; v_gene: TRBV27; CDR3aa: CASTPGGSYEQYF; CDR3nt: TGTGCCAGCACCCCGGGCGGCTCCTACGAGCAGTACTTC
d_gene: -; abundance: -; j_gene: TRBJ1-1; v_gene: TRBV4-1; CDR3aa: CASSLRTTNMNTEAFF; CDR3nt: TGCGCCAGCAGCCTTCGGACAACTAACATGAACACTGAAGCTTTCTTT
d_gene: TRBD1; abundance: -; j_gene: TRBJ1-2; v_gene: TRBV19; CDR3aa: CASSIDPGQNYGYTF; CDR3nt: TGTGCCAGTAGTATAGACCCGGGACAGAACTATGGCTACACCTTC
d_gene: -; abundance: -; j_gene: TRBJ2-1; v_gene: TRBV30; CDR3aa: CAWSPPANEQFF; CDR3nt: TGTGCCTGGAGCCCCCCCGCCAATGAGCAGTTCTTC
d_gene: -; abundance: -; j_gene: TRBJ1-1; v_gene: TRBV7-7; CDR3aa: CASSLGEGTEAFF; CDR3nt: TGTGCCAGCAGCTTGGGGGAGGGGACTGAAGCTTTCTTT
d_gene: -; abundance: -; j_gene: TRBJ1-1; v_gene: TRBV27; CDR3aa: CASSLRGGRNTEAFF; CDR3nt: TGTGCCAGCAGTTTAAGAGGGGGACGGAACACTGAAGCTTTCTTT
d_gene: -; abundance: -; j_gene: TRBJ1-1; v_gene: TRBV28; CDR3aa: CASSLQSLTMNTEAFF; CDR3nt: TGTGCCAGCAGTTTACAAAGCCTAACAATGAACACTGAAGCTTTCTTT
d_gene: -; abundance: -; j_gene: TRBJ2-1; v_gene: TRBV5-1; CDR3aa: CASSLSGTRSYNEQFF; CDR3nt: TGCGCCAGCAGCTTGTCGGGTACCCGCTCCTACAATGAGCAGTTCTTC
d_gene: -; abundance: -; j_gene: TRBJ1-2; v_gene: TRBV27; CDR3aa: CASSLSVTGYGYTF; CDR3nt: TGTGCCAGCAGTTTATCCGTCACAGGGTATGGCTACACCTTC
d_gene: -; abundance: -; j_gene: TRBJ2-2; v_gene: TRBV9; CDR3aa: CASSVVGGDGGQPNTGELFF; CDR3nt: TGTGCCAGCAGCGTAGTGGGTGGGGACGGGGGACAGCCGAACACCGGGGAGCTGTTTTTT
d_gene: -; abundance: once; j_gene: TRBJ1-4; v_gene: TRBV6-1; CDR3aa: CASRKQAANEKLFF; CDR3nt: TGTGCCAGCAGAAAACAGGCAGCTAATGAAAAACTGTTTTTT
d_gene: -; abundance: -; j_gene: TRBJ2-1; v_gene: TRBV7-2; CDR3aa: CASSLMGELNNEQFF; CDR3nt: TGTGCCAGCAGCTTAATGGGGGAGTTAAACAATGAGCAGTTCTTC
d_gene: TRBD2; abundance: -; j_gene: TRBJ2-7; v_gene: TRBV4-2; CDR3aa: CASSQGGGRAHEQYF; CDR3nt: TGTGCCAGCAGCCAAGGAGGCGGGAGGGCCCACGAGCAGTACTTC
d_gene: -; abundance: once; j_gene: TRBJ2-7; v_gene: TRBV27; CDR3aa: CASSLSTGAPESEQYF; CDR3nt: TGTGCCAGCAGTTTGTCTACCGGGGCCCCGGAGAGTGAGCAGTACTTC
d_gene: -; abundance: -; j_gene: TRBJ2-6; v_gene: TRBV13; CDR3aa: CASSPRGGAGSGANVLTF; CDR3nt: TGTGCCAGCAGCCCCAGGGGGGGGGCTGGTTCTGGGGCCAACGTCCTGACTTTC
d_gene: -; abundance: -; j_gene: TRBJ2-5; v_gene: TRBV10-2; CDR3aa: CASSGGNQETQYF; CDR3nt: TGCGCCAGCAGTGGGGGCAACCAAGAGACCCAGTACTTC
d_gene: -; abundance: -; j_gene: TRBJ1-5; v_gene: TRBV7-9; CDR3aa: CASSYNLGGSPQHF; CDR3nt: TGTGCCAGCAGCTACAACCTAGGGGGATCGCCCCAGCATTTT
d_gene: -; abundance: few; j_gene: TRBJ2-2; v_gene: TRBV27; CDR3aa: CASSFSAGELFF; CDR3nt: TGTGCCAGCAGTTTTTCGGCCGGGGAGCTGTTTTTT
d_gene: -; abundance: -; j_gene: TRBJ1-1; v_gene: TRBV9; CDR3aa: CASSVEGATGNTEAFF; CDR3nt: TGTGCCAGCAGCGTAGAAGGAGCGACAGGGAACACTGAAGCTTTCTTT
d_gene: -; abundance: -; j_gene: TRBJ2-7; v_gene: TRBV7-6; CDR3aa: CASSLMGATSHEQYF; CDR3nt: TGTGCCAGCAGCTTAATGGGGGCAACCTCCCACGAGCAGTACTTC
d_gene: -; abundance: -; j_gene: TRBJ2-7; v_gene: TRBV28; CDR3aa: CASSFSDGYEQYF; CDR3nt: TGTGCCAGCAGTTTCTCGGACGGTTACGAGCAGTACTTC
d_gene: -; abundance: few; j_gene: TRBJ1-1; v_gene: TRBV27; CDR3aa: CASGTDNTEAFF; CDR3nt: TGTGCCAGCGGGACGGATAACACTGAAGCTTTCTTT
d_gene: TRBD2; abundance: -; j_gene: TRBJ2-7; v_gene: TRBV4-1; CDR3aa: CASSQELAASSYEQYF; CDR3nt: TGCGCCAGCAGCCAAGAGCTAGCGGCTAGCTCCTACGAGCAGTACTTC
d_gene: -; abundance: -; j_gene: TRBJ2-3; v_gene: TRBV19; CDR3aa: CASSIRTTSTDTQYF; CDR3nt: TGTGCCAGTAGTATCAGGACAACTAGCACAGATACGCAGTATTTT
d_gene: -; abundance: once; j_gene: TRBJ2-3; v_gene: TRBV4-2; CDR3aa: CASSQDWRPTDTQYF; CDR3nt: TGTGCCAGCAGCCAAGACTGGCGGCCGACAGATACGCAGTATTTT
d_gene: -; abundance: once; j_gene: TRBJ2-1; v_gene: TRBV4-1; CDR3aa: CASSQVSDNEQFF; CDR3nt: TGCGCCAGCAGCCAAGTTTCTGACAATGAGCAGTTCTTC
d_gene: TRBD1; abundance: -; j_gene: TRBJ1-1; v_gene: TRBV28; CDR3aa: CASRYYDRGRTEAFF; CDR3nt: TGTGCCAGCAGATATTACGACAGGGGGAGGACTGAAGCTTTCTTT
d_gene: -; abundance: -; j_gene: TRBJ1-4; v_gene: TRBV25-1; CDR3aa: CASSPLGRDNEKLFF; CDR3nt: TGTGCCAGCAGTCCCCTTGGCAGGGATAATGAAAAACTGTTTTTT
d_gene: TRBD1; abundance: -; j_gene: TRBJ1-1; v_gene: TRBV27; CDR3aa: CASSSAPRQGSEAFF; CDR3nt: TGTGCCAGCAGTTCCGCCCCTCGACAGGGATCCGAAGCTTTCTTT
d_gene: TRBD1; abundance: -; j_gene: TRBJ2-7; v_gene: TRBV13; CDR3aa: CASSLWTGVSHEQYF; CDR3nt: TGTGCCAGCAGCTTATGGACAGGGGTTTCCCACGAGCAGTACTTC
d_gene: -; abundance: -; j_gene: TRBJ1-2; v_gene: TRBV7-8; CDR3aa: CASSSDYGYTF; CDR3nt: TGTGCCAGCAGCTCGGACTATGGCTACACCTTC
d_gene: -; abundance: once; j_gene: TRBJ2-7; v_gene: TRBV4-1; CDR3aa: CASSPRGGKRDYEQYF; CDR3nt: TGCGCCAGCAGCCCCCGCGGTGGGAAGAGAGACTACGAGCAGTACTTC
d_gene: -; abundance: -; j_gene: TRBJ2-7; v_gene: TRBV28; CDR3aa: CASRPGLTLSYEQYF; CDR3nt: TGTGCCAGCAGGCCGGGACTGACACTTTCCTACGAGCAGTACTTC
d_gene: -; abundance: -; j_gene: TRBJ2-2; v_gene: TRBV7-6; CDR3aa: CASSERAGELFF; CDR3nt: TGTGCCAGCAGCGAGAGGGCCGGGGAGCTGTTTTTT
d_gene: -; abundance: few; j_gene: TRBJ1-4; v_gene: TRBV7-9; CDR3aa: CASSLAQGRAIKLFF; CDR3nt: TGTGCCAGCAGCTTAGCGCAGGGACGAGCGATAAAACTGTTTTTT
d_gene: -; abundance: -; j_gene: TRBJ1-2; v_gene: TRBV7-9; CDR3aa: CASSLAFEGLGYGYTF; CDR3nt: TGTGCCAGCAGCTTAGCGTTTGAGGGCCTAGGCTATGGCTACACCTTC
d_gene: TRBD2; abundance: -; j_gene: TRBJ2-5; v_gene: TRBV27; CDR3aa: CASSNSVRGVAGGETQYF; CDR3nt: TGTGCCAGCAGTAACAGCGTTAGGGGAGTAGCGGGAGGAGAGACCCAGTACTTC
d_gene: -; abundance: -; j_gene: TRBJ2-7; v_gene: TRBV11-2; CDR3aa: CASRQRTNYEQYF; CDR3nt: TGTGCCAGCAGACAGAGGACTAACTACGAGCAGTACTTC
d_gene: TRBD2; abundance: -; j_gene: TRBJ2-1; v_gene: TRBV7-9; CDR3aa: CASSLAGGRAHNEQFF; CDR3nt: TGTGCCAGCAGCTTAGCGGGCGGGAGGGCGCACAATGAGCAGTTCTTC
d_gene: -; abundance: once; j_gene: TRBJ2-7; v_gene: TRBV19; CDR3aa: CASSTGRSYEQYF; CDR3nt: TGTGCCAGTAGTACAGGTCGCTCCTACGAGCAGTACTTC
d_gene: TRBD2; abundance: -; j_gene: TRBJ2-7; v_gene: TRBV29-1; CDR3aa: CSVESGSGRAGLGYEQYF; CDR3nt: TGCAGCGTTGAAAGCGGTAGCGGGAGGGCCGGTTTGGGATACGAGCAGTACTTC
d_gene: -; abundance: -; j_gene: TRBJ2-1; v_gene: TRBV7-9; CDR3aa: CASSPVHSNEQFF; CDR3nt: TGTGCCAGCAGCCCCGTACACTCTAATGAGCAGTTCTTC
d_gene: TRBD1; abundance: -; j_gene: TRBJ2-7; v_gene: TRBV27; CDR3aa: CASSPIRQGSYEQYF; CDR3nt: TGTGCCAGCAGTCCCATCCGACAGGGGTCCTACGAGCAGTACTTC